Listed below are T cell receptor beta chains from one sample, sequenced in a study of blood T cell repertoires in COVID-19. Only in-frame clones appear in the TCRdb table, and some are missing; sequencing was by immunoSEQ multiplex PCR. This sample has some 180,000 clones, with around nine tenths found just once. Sequencing was performed on peripheral blood. Receptors were obtained from a woman older than 75 with COVID-19, enrolled during active disease. Each CDR3 is given with its conserved first and last residue. The order of the fields is clone size, V gene, J gene, D gene, CDR3 protein, CDR3 DNA. D genes are given only for firm matches. Size is omitted from some rows. Given values are once, few, many or a class for expanded clones.

>NA|TRBV6-5|TRBJ2-3|TRBD2
CASSSRGRTDTQYF
TGTGCCAGCAGTTCCCGCGGGAGGACAGATACGCAGTATTTT
>NA|TRBV19|TRBJ1-5|NA
CASSITAWGNNQPQHF
TGTGCCAGTAGTATAACAGCATGGGGCAACAATCAGCCCCAGCATTTT
>NA|TRBV18|TRBJ1-1|TRBD1
CASSQGQGKNTEAFF
TGTGCCAGCTCCCAGGGACAGGGAAAGAACACTGAAGCTTTCTTT
>NA|TRBV19|TRBJ1-2|NA
CASSIVGGAYGYTF
TGTGCCAGTAGTATAGTCGGGGGGGCCTATGGCTACACCTTC
>NA|TRBV7-2|TRBJ2-7|TRBD1
CASSLTGGDPYEQYF
TGTGCCAGCAGCTTGACAGGGGGCGACCCCTACGAGCAGTACTTC
>NA|TRBV19|TRBJ2-1|TRBD1
CASSIDPTGASYNEQFF
TGTGCCAGTAGTATAGACCCGACAGGGGCGTCCTACAATGAGCAGTTCTTC
>NA|TRBV6-5|TRBJ1-2|NA
CASSYMGSWYTF
TGTGCCAGCAGTTACATGGGGAGCTGGTACACCTTC
>NA|TRBV5-1|TRBJ2-3|NA
CASSSVGQLRQYF
TGCGCCAGCAGCTCGGTTGGGCAGTTAAGGCAGTATTTT
>few|TRBV28|TRBJ1-5|NA
CASSSQVYQPQHF
TGTGCCAGCAGTTCTCAGGTTTATCAGCCCCAGCATTTT
>NA|TRBV5-4|TRBJ1-6|NA
CASSWRGANSPLHF
TGTGCCAGCAGCTGGCGGGGGGCGAATTCACCCCTCCACTTT
>NA|TRBV7-2|TRBJ2-2|NA
CASSLQANTGELFF
TGTGCCAGCAGCTTACAGGCTAACACCGGGGAGCTGTTTTTT
>NA|TRBV5-1|TRBJ1-2|TRBD1
CASSLGQGSDGYTF
TGCGCCAGCAGCCTCGGACAGGGGTCGGATGGCTACACCTTC
>NA|TRBV24-1|TRBJ1-6|NA
CATSHGTQNSPLHF
TGTGCCACCAGCCACGGGACACAAAATTCACCCCTCCACTTT
>NA|TRBV4-2|TRBJ2-4|NA
CASSQDPGSGAKNIQYF
TGTGCCAGCAGCCAAGATCCGGGCTCAGGGGCCAAAAACATTCAGTACTTC
>NA|TRBV6-5|TRBJ2-1|TRBD2
CASRGGRSYNEQFF
TGTGCCAGCAGAGGCGGGAGGTCGTACAATGAGCAGTTCTTC
>NA|TRBV18|TRBJ2-2|TRBD2
CASSPSGRNGELFF
TGTGCCAGCTCACCTAGCGGGAGAAACGGGGAGCTGTTTTTT
>NA|TRBV3-1/TRBV3-2|TRBJ1-2|NA
CASSQLGLNGYTF
TGTGCCAGCAGCCAGTTGGGACTAAATGGCTACACCTTC
>NA|TRBV4-1|TRBJ1-2|NA
CASSQTKDSRSGGYTF
TGCGCCAGCAGCCAAACCAAGGACAGCCGGTCTGGGGGCTACACCTTC
>NA|TRBV5-1|TRBJ2-3|NA
CASSLKGLGVGDTQYF
TGCGCCAGCAGCTTGAAGGGCCTAGGGGTTGGAGATACGCAGTATTTT
>NA|TRBV18|TRBJ1-2|NA
CASRNPGEYGYTF
TGTGCCAGCCGCAACCCAGGGGAGTATGGCTACACCTTC
>NA|TRBV7-2|TRBJ2-1|TRBD2
CASSLELAEEQFF
TGTGCCAGCAGCTTAGAACTAGCGGAGGAGCAGTTCTTC
>few|TRBV19|TRBJ2-5|NA
CASSIPGQSQETQYF
TGTGCCAGTAGTATTCCCGGACAGAGCCAAGAGACCCAGTACTTC